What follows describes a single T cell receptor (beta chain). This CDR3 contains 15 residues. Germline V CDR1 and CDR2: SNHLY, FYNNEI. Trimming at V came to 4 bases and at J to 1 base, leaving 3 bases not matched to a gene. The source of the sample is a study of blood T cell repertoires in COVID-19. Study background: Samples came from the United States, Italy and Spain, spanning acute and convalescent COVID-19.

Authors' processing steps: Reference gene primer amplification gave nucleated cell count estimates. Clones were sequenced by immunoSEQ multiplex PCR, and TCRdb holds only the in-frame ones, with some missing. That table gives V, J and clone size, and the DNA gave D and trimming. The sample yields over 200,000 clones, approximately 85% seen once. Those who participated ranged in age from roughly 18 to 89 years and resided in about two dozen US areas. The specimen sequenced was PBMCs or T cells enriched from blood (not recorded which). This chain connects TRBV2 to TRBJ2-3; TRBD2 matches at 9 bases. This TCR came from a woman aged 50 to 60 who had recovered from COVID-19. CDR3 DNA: TGTGCCAGCAGTGTCCTAGCGGGGCGCACAGATACGCAGTATTTT. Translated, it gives CASSVLAGRTDTQYF.